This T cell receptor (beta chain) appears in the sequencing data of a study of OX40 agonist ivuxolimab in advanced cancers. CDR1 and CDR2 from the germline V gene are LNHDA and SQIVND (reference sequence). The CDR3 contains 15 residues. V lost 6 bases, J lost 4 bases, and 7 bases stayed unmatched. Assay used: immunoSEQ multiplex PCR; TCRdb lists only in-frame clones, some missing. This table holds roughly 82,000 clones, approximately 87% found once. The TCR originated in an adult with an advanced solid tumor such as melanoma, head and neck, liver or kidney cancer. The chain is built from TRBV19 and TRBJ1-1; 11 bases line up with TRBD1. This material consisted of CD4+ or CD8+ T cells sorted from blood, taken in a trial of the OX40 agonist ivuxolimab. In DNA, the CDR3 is TGTGCCAGTAGCCTGCCGGGGACAGGGGGCACTGAAGCTTTCTTT. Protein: CASSLPGTGGTEAFF.